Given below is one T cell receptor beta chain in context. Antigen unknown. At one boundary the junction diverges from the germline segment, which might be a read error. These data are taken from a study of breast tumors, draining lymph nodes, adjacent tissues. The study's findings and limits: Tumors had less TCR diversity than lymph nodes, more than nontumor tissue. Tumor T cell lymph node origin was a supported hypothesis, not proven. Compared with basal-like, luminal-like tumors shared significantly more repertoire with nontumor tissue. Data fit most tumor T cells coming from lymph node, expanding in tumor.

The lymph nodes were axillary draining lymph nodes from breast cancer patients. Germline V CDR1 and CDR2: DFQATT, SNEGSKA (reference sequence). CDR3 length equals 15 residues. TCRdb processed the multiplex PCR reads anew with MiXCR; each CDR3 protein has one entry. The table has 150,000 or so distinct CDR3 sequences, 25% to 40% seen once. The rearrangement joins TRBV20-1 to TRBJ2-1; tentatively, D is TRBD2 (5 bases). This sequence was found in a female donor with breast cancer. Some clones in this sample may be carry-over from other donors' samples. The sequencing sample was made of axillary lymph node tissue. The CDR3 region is CSASGLVLSSNERFF. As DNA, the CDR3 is TGCAGTGCTAGTGGACTCGTTCTCTCCTCCAATGAGCGGTTCTTC.